This TCR beta chain was documented in a study of blood T cell repertoires in COVID-19. On the study more broadly: From the United States, Italy and Spain came samples of acute and convalescent COVID-19.

Original data processing: Amplification from reference gene primers served as the basis for estimated nucleated cell counts. Data came from immunoSEQ multiplex PCR; TCRdb stores just in-frame clones and leaves some out. For V, J and clone size, that table is used; D and trimming come from the DNA. Here the sample spans roughly 57,000 clones, around nine tenths being singletons. The CDR3 covers 15 residues. J was trimmed by 6 bases and V by 7 bases; bases with no gene match: 10. CDR1 and CDR2 from the germline V gene are MDHEN and SYDVKM. The sequencing input was peripheral blood. The clonotype comes from a woman aged 60 to 75 with COVID-19, enrolled during active disease. The rearrangement uses TRBV28 and TRBJ1-5, with 9 bases fitting TRBD1. CDR3: CASTFGTGRTQPQHF. The CDR3 nucleotides read TGTGCCAGCACCTTTGGGACAGGGAGGACTCAGCCCCAGCATTTT.